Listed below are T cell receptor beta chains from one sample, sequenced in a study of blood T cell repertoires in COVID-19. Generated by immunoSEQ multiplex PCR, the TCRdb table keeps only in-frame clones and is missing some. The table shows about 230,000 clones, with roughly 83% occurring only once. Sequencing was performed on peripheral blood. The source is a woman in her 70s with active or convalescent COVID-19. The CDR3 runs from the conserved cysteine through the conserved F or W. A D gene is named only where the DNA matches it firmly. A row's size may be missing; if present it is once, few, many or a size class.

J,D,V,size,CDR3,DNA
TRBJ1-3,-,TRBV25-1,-,CASSDGGRNTIYF,TGTGCCAGCAGTGATGGGGGCCGAAACACCATATATTTT
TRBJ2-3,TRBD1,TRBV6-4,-,CASSGGTGTRDTQYF,TGTGCCAGCAGTGGAGGGACAGGGACCAGGGATACGCAGTATTTT
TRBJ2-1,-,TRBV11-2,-,CASSPEGQSYNEQFF,TGTGCCAGCAGCCCCGAGGGTCAGTCCTACAATGAGCAGTTCTTC
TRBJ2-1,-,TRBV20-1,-,CSASKGGRPLNEQFF,TGCAGTGCTAGTAAGGGAGGCCGCCCTTTAAATGAGCAGTTCTTC
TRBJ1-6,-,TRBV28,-,CASSGAGLTLGYNSPLHF,TGTGCCAGTTCCGGGGCGGGATTGACCCTCGGGTATAATTCACCCCTCCACTTT
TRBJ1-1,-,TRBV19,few,CASYPNQVNTEAFF,TGTGCCAGTTATCCAAATCAGGTAAACACTGAAGCTTTCTTT
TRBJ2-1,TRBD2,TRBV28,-,CASSLAGGRNEQFF,TGTGCCAGCAGTTTAGCGGGAGGGCGGAATGAGCAGTTCTTC
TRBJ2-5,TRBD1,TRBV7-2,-,CASSRGQTKETQYF,TGTGCCAGCAGTCGGGGACAGACTAAAGAGACCCAGTACTTC
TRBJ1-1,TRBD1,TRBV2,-,CASRAQGAEAFF,TGTGCCAGCAGAGCCCAGGGGGCTGAAGCTTTCTTT
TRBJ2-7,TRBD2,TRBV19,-,CASSPRTSGAPYEQYF,TGTGCCAGTAGTCCGCGGACTAGCGGGGCCCCCTACGAGCAGTACTTC
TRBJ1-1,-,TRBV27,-,CATQKYGTVTEAFF,TGTGCCACCCAGAAGTACGGAACAGTCACTGAAGCTTTCTTT
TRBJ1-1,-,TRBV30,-,CAWSPPGSMNTEAFF,TGTGCCTGGAGTCCGCCGGGATCTATGAACACTGAAGCTTTCTTT
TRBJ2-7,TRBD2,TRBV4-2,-,CASSQEIAGSEQYF,TGTGCCAGCAGCCAGGAGATAGCGGGATCCGAGCAGTACTTC
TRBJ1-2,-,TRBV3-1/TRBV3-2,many,CASSQGASYGYTF,TGTGCCAGCAGCCAAGGGGCGAGCTATGGCTACACCTTC
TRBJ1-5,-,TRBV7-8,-,CASSLEVQYSNQPQHF,TGTGCCAGCAGCTTAGAAGTACAGTATAGCAATCAGCCCCAGCATTTT
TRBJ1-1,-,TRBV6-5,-,CASTHRARTEAFF,TGTGCCAGCACTCACAGGGCCCGCACTGAAGCTTTCTTT
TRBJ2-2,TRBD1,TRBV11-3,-,CASSSLGQGAAGELFF,TGTGCCAGCAGCTCGCTAGGACAGGGGGCCGCCGGGGAGCTGTTTTTT